The entry below describes one TCR beta chain. Germline V gives CDR1 MNHNS, CDR2 SASEGT. The CDR3 is 16 residues long. V lost 4 bases and J lost 4; bases outside the gene matches: 10. The repertoire was sequenced with immunoSEQ multiplex PCR; TCRdb's copy has only in-frame clones and lacks some. Of some 140,000 clones in the sample, approximately 78% were seen once. The source of the sample is a study of blood T cell repertoires in COVID-19. The chain carries TRBV6-1 and TRBJ2-3, with 8 bases lining up with TRBD1. The sample consisted of peripheral blood. The TCR sequence derives from a man in his fifties or sixties who had recovered from COVID-19. CDR3 bases: TGTGCCAGCAGTGGACCCCTCGGACAGGGCCCAGATACGCAGTATTTT. Protein product: CASSGPLGQGPDTQYF.